A selection of T cell receptor beta chains follows, all from one sample in a study of shared clonotypes between healthy human individuals. This table comes from immunoSEQ multiplex PCR, and its TCRdb copy is limited to in-frame clones, with some not included. The repertoire includes roughly 700,000 clones, less than 85% of them detected once, and approximately 1.8% sits in the top ten. The sample taken for sequencing was memory CD4+ T cells sorted from blood. The source of these receptors is a woman aged 30 to 39 in good health. The CDR3 runs from the conserved cysteine through the conserved F or W. A D gene is named only where the DNA matches it firmly. Clone size appears in some rows only: once, few, many, or a class for an expanded clone.

J gene,clone size,V gene,D gene,CDR3 DNA,CDR3 protein
TRBJ2-7,.,TRBV7-6,TRBD1,TGTGCCAGCAGCTTGGGCGCAGGGGGCGCGGACGAGCAGTACTTC,CASSLGAGGADEQYF
TRBJ1-2,.,TRBV28,.,TGTGCCAGCAGTTTCGGCGCAGGGTGGCGCGATGGCTACACCTTC,CASSFGAGWRDGYTF
TRBJ2-1,once,TRBV5-8,.,TGTGCCAGCAGCTTAAGGAATGAGCAGTTCTTC,CASSLRNEQFF
TRBJ1-2,.,TRBV28,TRBD1,TGTGCCAGCAGCTGGACAGGGGTTGTCTATGGCTACACCTTC,CASSWTGVVYGYTF
TRBJ2-2,.,TRBV6-1,.,TGTGCCAGCAGGGCGACAGGAGTCACCGGGGAGCTGTTTTTT,CASRATGVTGELFF
TRBJ1-1,.,TRBV7-9,TRBD1,TGTGCCAGCAGCTTACTGGACAGGGATGGCACTGAAGCTTTCTTT,CASSLLDRDGTEAFF
TRBJ2-1,.,TRBV7-3,TRBD2,TGTGCCAGCAGCCCCCGGACTAGCGGTTTCTCCTACAATGAGCAGTTCTTC,CASSPRTSGFSYNEQFF
TRBJ2-4,.,TRBV28,TRBD2,TGTGCCAGCAGTTTCCCGGGACTAGGCAAAAACATTCAGTACTTC,CASSFPGLGKNIQYF
TRBJ2-3,.,TRBV6-4,.,TGTGCCAGCAGTGACACCGGAGGTCTCACAGATACGCAGTATTTT,CASSDTGGLTDTQYF
TRBJ2-3,.,TRBV7-2,.,TGTGCCAGCAGCCTCTACCTGAGCACAGATACGCAGTATTTT,CASSLYLSTDTQYF
TRBJ2-2,many,TRBV5-4,TRBD1,TGTGCCAGCAGCGTTGACAGGGACGACACCGGGGAGCTGTTTTTT,CASSVDRDDTGELFF
TRBJ2-1,.,TRBV9,.,TGTGCCAGCAGCGTAGCTAGTGAGGCAATTTGGGGTGAGCAGTTCTTC,CASSVASEAIWGEQFF
TRBJ2-3,.,TRBV5-1,.,TGCGCCAGCAGCTTGGCCCTGCTGGCAGATACGCAGTATTTT,CASSLALLADTQYF
TRBJ1-5,.,TRBV9,.,TGTGCCAGCAGCCGCGAGGGGGAGGGGAGCAATCAGCCCCAGCATTTT,CASSREGEGSNQPQHF
TRBJ2-7,.,TRBV27,.,TGTGCCAGCAGTTTCCCGGGGAGGGGGCTCTACGAGCAGTACTTC,CASSFPGRGLYEQYF
TRBJ2-5,.,TRBV6-4,TRBD2,TGTGCCAGCTCCCGACTAGCGGGGGACCAAGAGACCCAGTACTTC,CASSRLAGDQETQYF
TRBJ2-1,.,TRBV25-1,.,TGTGCCAGCAGTGCGCTGCCTGCGGCGACCACCCGCAATGAGCAGTTCTTC,CASSALPAATTRNEQFF
TRBJ1-1,.,TRBV6-1,TRBD1,TGTGCCAGCAGTGAGAGAATGGACAGGATAAACACTGAAGCTTTCTTT,CASSERMDRINTEAFF
TRBJ2-1,.,TRBV5-1,TRBD2,TGCGCCAGCAGCCCCGGGACTAGCGGTACAGGGCAGTTCTTC,CASSPGTSGTGQFF
TRBJ1-5,few,TRBV28,.,TGTGCCAGCAGTTCCCCCCGAGCTAGGAGGGGTCAGCCCCAGCATTTT,CASSSPRARRGQPQHF
TRBJ2-7,many,TRBV2,.,TGTGCCAGCAGTGTAGAGGGGCCCTACGAGCAGTACTTC,CASSVEGPYEQYF
TRBJ2-5,.,TRBV2,TRBD1,TGTGCCAGCGGACAGGGGGCGGTAGGGGGAGAGACCCAGTACTTC,CASGQGAVGGETQYF